One and the same sample provided the 19 T cell receptor beta chains below, sequenced in a study of identical twins' blood T cells. MiXCR was run by TCRdb on the 5' RACE reads, yielding one entry per CDR3 protein. The top ten hold about 6% of the sample, which has 300,000 to 400,000 distinct CDR3 sequences, about 28% seen once. Sequences were obtained from PBMCs. These receptors all stem from a woman aged 18 to 49 in good health.

The chain uses TRBV5-1 and TRBJ2-3; 7 bases are a match to TRBD1. V gave up 2 bases and J gave up 4 bases; unmatched junction bases: 10. CDR1 and CDR2 (germline): SGHRS, YFSETQ. The CDR3 loop spans 16 amino acids. CDR3 sequence (DNA): TGCGCCAGCAGCTTCGTAGAGGGGGCTGGGGCAGATACGCAGTATTTT. Protein product: CASSFVEGAGADTQYF.

This rearrangement joins TRBV5-1 to TRBJ2-2, with D tentatively TRBD1 (5 bases). Germline values: CDR1 SGHRS, CDR2 YFSETQ. The V end was cut by 0 bases, the J end by 0 bases, with 12 bases between. CDR3 size: 17 residues. CDR3 DNA: TGCGCCAGCAGCTTGGACCCGACAGTTACGAACACCGGGGAGCTGTTTTTT. This translates into CASSLDPTVTNTGELFF.

This clonotype was seen ten or more times. The gene calls are TRBV12-3 or TRBV12-4 and TRBJ1-1, with D possibly matching TRBD1 (5 bases). The CDR3 contains 15 residues. V lost 5 bases, J lost 3 bases, and 16 bases lay in between. The CDR3 DNA follows: TGTGCCAGCAGTCACGACACAGGATTCCACACTGAAGCTTTCTTT. Residues: CASSHDTGFHTEAFF.

This chain links TRBV29-1 with TRBJ1-6; D perhaps matches TRBD1 (6 bases). The V gene lost 4 bases and the J gene lost 7 bases, with 14 bases spanning the gap. Per the germline V gene, CDR1 is SQVTM and CDR2 is ANQGSEA. This CDR3 comprises 14 residues. The CDR3 DNA is TGCAGCGTTGGAACCGGGACACCCAATTCACCCCTCCACTTT. Residues: CSVGTGTPNSPLHF.

This clonotype has just a few counts. The chain has TRBV9 and TRBJ2-1; D may be TRBD1 (6 bases). V lost 0 bases, J lost 4 bases, and 11 bases lay in between. Germline lookup yields CDR1 SGDLS and CDR2 YYNGEE. This CDR3 comprises 15 residues. CDR3: CASSVEGTLYNEQFF. CDR3 nucleotide sequence: TGTGCCAGCAGCGTAGAGGGGACACTTTACAATGAGCAGTTCTTC. Based on the CDR3 plus reference TRBV9 and TRBJ2-1, the full variable domain is DSGVTQTPKHLITATGQRVTLRCSPRSGDLSVYWYQQSLDQGLQFLIQYYNGEERAKGNILERFSAQQFPDLHSELNLSSLELGDSALYFCASSVEGTLYNEQFFGPGTRLTVL.

The V and J genes are TRBV20-1 and TRBJ2-7; the D is unclear. Germline V gene data show CDR1 as DFQATT and CDR2 as SNEGSKA (reference sequence). V was pared by 3 bases and J by 0 bases, with 9 bases between. The CDR3 loop spans 13 amino acids. The CDR3 DNA reads TGCAGTGCTAGCGGTTGGGACTCCTACGAGCAGTACTTC. Amino acid sequence: CSASGWDSYEQYF.

This clonotype was observed at least ten times. The V gene is TRBV20-1, the J gene TRBJ1-5; D not resolved. V lost 6 bases, J lost 4 bases, and 19 bases lay in between. The CDR3 totals 15 residues. From germline, CDR1 is DFQATT and CDR2 SNEGSKA (reference sequence). DNA of the CDR3: TGCAGTGCGGCGACCGGTCAGACAACTAATCAGCCCCAGCATTTT. It specifies CSAATGQTTNQPQHF.

The gene calls are TRBV19 and TRBJ2-3; TRBD1 matches at 7 bases. The CDR3 length is 14 residues. CDR1 is LNHDA and CDR2 is SQIVND in the germline V gene (reference sequence). V gave up 11 bases and J gave up 0 bases; unmatched junction bases: 8. CDR3 protein: CAASWDSSTDTQYF. Written as DNA, the CDR3 is TGTGCCGCCTCATGGGACAGTAGCACAGATACGCAGTATTTT.

The genes are TRBV7-9 and TRBJ2-1; no reliable D call. Germline CDR1 SEHNR, CDR2 FQNEAQ (reference sequence). V lost 5 bases and J lost 0, with 14 bases in between. The CDR3 length is 16 residues. The CDR3 region is CASSGSRGSSYNEQFF. The DNA for the CDR3 is TGTGCCAGCAGCGGCAGTAGAGGCAGCTCCTACAATGAGCAGTTCTTC.

This chain links TRBV5-1 with TRBJ1-1; D possibly corresponds to TRBD1 (6 bases). Germline lookup yields CDR1 SGHRS and CDR2 YFSETQ. This CDR3 comprises 16 residues. V gave up 4 bases and J gave up 5 bases, with 21 bases separating them. Here the CDR3 reads CASSPSQGGMATEAFF. Written as DNA, the CDR3 is TGCGCCAGCAGCCCCTCACAGGGAGGTATGGCAACTGAAGCTTTCTTT. Using reference TRBV5-1 and TRBJ1-1 for the parts outside the CDR3, the full variable domain is KAGVTQTPRYLIKTRGQQVTLSCSPISGHRSVSWYQQTPGQGLQFLFEYFSETQRNKGNFPGRFSGRQFSNSRSEMNVSTLELGDSALYLCASSPSQGGMATEAFFGQGTRLTVV.

The rearrangement joins TRBV20-1 to TRBJ2-1, with 13 bases aligning to TRBD2. Looked up from germline, CDR1 is DFQATT and CDR2 is SNEGSKA (reference sequence). J gave up 12 bases and V 6 bases, and 5 bases lay outside the gene matches. This CDR3 has 12 residues. The CDR3 loop reads CSAMTSGRLQFF. The CDR3 region has the DNA TGCAGTGCAATGACTAGCGGGAGGTTGCAGTTCTTC.

V and J are TRBV3-1 and TRBJ2-3; the match to TRBD2 covers 11 bases. The V segment lost 4 bases and the J segment 4 bases; nucleotides outside the gene matches: 7. In germline, CDR1 is LGHDT, CDR2 YNNKEL (reference sequence). This CDR3 has 16 residues. The CDR3 spells CASSLLAGDGADTQYF. CDR3 nucleotides: TGTGCCAGCAGCCTACTAGCGGGAGATGGGGCAGATACGCAGTATTTT.

The J gene is TRBJ2-7, the V gene TRBV6-2 or TRBV6-3; D is perhaps TRBD1 (6 bases). The CDR3 length is 15 residues. The germline V gene has CDR1 MNHEY and CDR2 SVGEGT. Trimming took 5 bases from V and 0 from J, leaving 14 bases between them. CDR3 coding DNA: TGTGCCAGCAGTGACAGGCCATACAGCTCCTACGAGCAGTACTTC. Translating gives CASSDRPYSSYEQYF.

The chain combines TRBV10-3 with TRBJ2-1; D gene ambiguous. CDR3 length: 17 residues. Trimming pared 0 bases from V and 9 bases from J, leaving 21 bases between. Germline V gives CDR1 ENHRY, CDR2 SYGVKD. The CDR3 protein is CAISESGSGVIIGEQFF. DNA of the CDR3: TGTGCCATCAGTGAGTCCGGCAGTGGCGTTATTATCGGTGAGCAGTTCTTC.

This clonotype was observed a few times. CDR3 DNA: TGTGCCAGCAGCGACGTCTATAGCAATCAGCCCCAGCATTTT. This sequence encodes CASSDVYSNQPQHF. The chain has TRBV2 and TRBJ1-5; D is undetermined. This CDR3 is 14 amino acids long. The V gene lost 6 bases and the J gene lost 0 bases, with 9 bases spanning the gap. Germline V gives CDR1 SNHLY, CDR2 FYNNEI.

In this sample, this clonotype turned up a few times. This may stem from a read error, because a much larger clone lies one nucleotide away. In this CDR3 the conserved last residue, phenylalanine or tryptophan, is missing, so a read error is likely. The rearrangement links TRBV29-1 to TRBJ1-1, with D possibly being TRBD1 (6 bases). The CDR3 has 15 residues. Trimming took 3 bases from V and 0 from J, leaving 14 bases between them. The V gene's germline CDR1 is SQVTM and CDR2 ANQGSEA. For the CDR3, the DNA is TGCAGCGTTGACAGGGGTTGGGGTATGAACACTGAAGCTTTCCTT. This codes for CSVDRGWGMNTEAFL.

In this sample, this clonotype turned up many times. The genes are TRBV6-6 and TRBJ1-1; tentative D call: TRBD1 (6 bases). CDR1 and CDR2 (germline): MNHNY, SVGAGI (reference sequence). V lost 8 bases to trimming and J lost 1 base, with 11 bases between them. The CDR3 has 13 residues. In DNA form, the CDR3 reads TGTGCCAGCGGGTACAGGGAGAACACTGAAGCTTTCTTT. Translation gives CASGYRENTEAFF.

This clonotype turned up a few times. The genes are TRBV7-2 and TRBJ2-7, with D possibly matching TRBD1 (5 bases). Trimming removed 2 bases from V and 6 bases from J, with 11 bases in between. This CDR3 is built from 13 residues. Germline CDR1 SGHTA, CDR2 FQGNSA. The CDR3 spells CASSLRQYGEQYF. CDR3 bases: TGTGCCAGCAGCTTACGACAGTACGGCGAGCAGTACTTC.

The DNA of the CDR3 is TGCGCCAGCATGGCCCCAACAGGGGTCCCCTACAATGAGCAGTTCTTC. Translation gives CASMAPTGVPYNEQFF. The chain couples TRBV5-1 to TRBJ2-1; 7 bases map to TRBD1. Looked up from germline, CDR1 is SGHRS and CDR2 is YFSETQ. V lost 6 bases to trimming and J lost 2 bases; unmatched junction nucleotides: 11. The CDR3 contains 16 residues.